This T cell receptor (beta chain) was identified in a study of blood T cell repertoires in COVID-19. Participants' own reports of clinical history determined their cohort assignment. Someone with COVID-19 had been met by exposed participants within 2 weeks before study entry. In this sample, this clone turned up a few times. The CDR3 extends over 10 amino acids. Trimming stripped 7 bases from V and 6 bases from J, with 6 bases between. Per germline, CDR1 MDHEN and CDR2 SYDVKM. Generated by immunoSEQ multiplex PCR, the TCRdb table keeps only in-frame clones and is missing some. The sample includes 330,000 or so clones, roughly 90% seen only once; the top ten take around 0.92%.

Input material: PBMCs or T cells enriched from blood (not recorded which). This TCR was recovered from a woman aged 25-40 years who had been exposed to COVID-19. The genes are TRBV28 and TRBJ1-1; D call uncertain. The CDR3 here is CASIGAEAFF. CDR3 DNA: TGTGCCAGCATCGGGGCTGAAGCTTTCTTT.